Listed here is a single T cell receptor (beta chain). Its antigen is currently unknown. In germline, CDR1 is SEHNR, CDR2 FQNEAQ (reference sequence). The CDR3 is 15 residues long. V lost 1 base to trimming and J lost 5 bases; unmatched junction nucleotides: 3. This entry belongs to a study of lymphopenia after photon versus proton radiotherapy. Study results and caveats: Only patients who died were analyzed for survival; proton advantage is unproven.

TCRdb's copy holds only in-frame clones and misses some; the assay was immunoSEQ multiplex PCR. Among roughly 45,000 clones listed, over 75% were seen once. The genes are TRBV7-9 and TRBJ2-2; 8 bases match TRBD2. This specimen was peripheral blood, taken from a patient treated with photon-based radiotherapy. This TCR was sampled from a man in his forties with gastric cancer. The DNA for the CDR3 is TGTGCCAGCAGCTTAGTAGCGGGGATTACCGGGGAGCTGTTTTTT. Its translation is CASSLVAGITGELFF.